This T cell receptor (beta chain) was recorded in a study of blood T cell repertoires in COVID-19. Study background: The cDNA or gDNA used as material had been derived from T cells, B-cell-depleted T cells, or PBMCs.

V gave up 1 base and J gave up 2 bases, with 20 bases separating them. The V gene's germline CDR1 is ENHRY and CDR2 SYGVKD. The CDR3 loop spans 18 amino acids. This clone has only a few counts. Authors' data handling: How many nucleated cells were present was estimated from reference gene primer amplification. TCRdb's table, derived via immunoSEQ multiplex PCR, lists solely in-frame clones and lacks some. That table furnishes V, J and clone size, whereas the DNA furnished D and trimming. The sample yields fewer than 300,000 clones, around 84% seen once. In Seattle, patients joined the study during active infection and were tracked longitudinally.

The receptor was isolated from a human donor with COVID-19, enrolled during active disease. The donor label of this sample is uncertain. This sequence joins TRBV10-3 and TRBJ1-1, with D maybe TRBD1 (6 bases). Material for sequencing was peripheral blood. This CDR3 is CAISEFRGREGGNTEAFF. In nucleotides, the CDR3 is TGTGCCATCAGTGAGTTTCGGGGCAGGGAAGGGGGTAACACTGAAGCTTTCTTT.